Sequencing of this TCR beta chain was carried out in a study of T cells after yellow fever vaccination. Overall study results and limits: A large majority of primary-vaccination clones showed up again after the booster (96% CD4, around 85% CD8).

The CDR3 is made up of 16 amino acids. Germline CDR1 SGHNT, CDR2 YYREEE (reference sequence). V shed 6 bases and J 4 bases; nucleotides not matched to a gene: 9. With respect to this clonotype: Its antigen is not identified.

In making TCR cDNA, 5'RACE template switching added a universal primer site and UMIs to it. TCRdb reprocessed the 5' RACE reads via MiXCR and lists one record per CDR3 protein. The sample includes under 400,000 distinct CDR3 sequences, about an eighth of them seen just once. The material was CD4+ T cells sorted from PBMCs, obtained 15 days after the yellow fever booster vaccination. The TCR was taken from a young man who received the YFV17D yellow fever vaccine. The J gene is TRBJ2-3, the V gene TRBV5-4; 12 nucleotides line up with TRBD2. The CDR3: CASIRGTSGQADTQYF. DNA of the CDR3: TGTGCCAGCATCCGGGGGACTAGCGGGCAGGCAGATACGCAGTATTTT.